The present entry profiles one T cell receptor beta chain with its context. The antigen is unknown. Any history of autoimmune disease or systemic immunosuppression disqualified patients. Blood sampling took place at baseline, cycle 4 day 1, and cycle 7 day 1. The source of the sample is a study of OX40 agonist ivuxolimab in advanced cancers. As for the study in general: Averaging about 60 years in age, with a range of roughly 23 to 80, the cohort was approximately 83% male.

Sequenced by immunoSEQ multiplex PCR; TCRdb stores in-frame clones only, minus some. The table shows 24,000 or so clones, with about nine tenths occurring only once. General study results and limits: Among expanded peripheral T cells, antigen specificity went undetermined.

The V and J ends lost 1 base and 7 bases respectively, with 14 bases between them. Per the germline V gene, CDR1 is MNHEY and CDR2 is SMNVEV (reference sequence). This CDR3 comprises 15 residues. The chain links TRBV27 to TRBJ1-5; D may be TRBD1 (5 bases). This material consisted of CD4+ or CD8+ T cells sorted from blood, taken in a trial of the OX40 agonist ivuxolimab. This clonotype originated in an adult with an advanced solid tumor such as melanoma, head and neck, liver or kidney cancer. The CDR3 region is CASSLFAGMYQPQHF. The DNA of the CDR3 is TGTGCCAGCAGTTTATTTGCAGGGATGTACCAGCCCCAGCATTTT.